This paragraph reports one TCR beta chain. The antigen remains undetermined. This specimen belongs to a study of CD8+ T cells in alopecia areata. About the research overall: The study gave treated patients oral tofacitinib at 5 to 10 mg twice daily. Study-level findings and limits: Scalp clonality, along with expanded CD8+ clones among the top 100, was significantly decreased by tofacitinib. Lesional scalp displayed greater clonality than normal scalp, most notably in alopecia totalis/universalis.

CDR3 length: 15 residues. Germline values: CDR1 LNHNV, CDR2 YYDKDF (reference sequence). Trimming stripped 1 base from V and 2 bases from J, with 11 bases between. Sequencing used cDNA as its template, made by extracting RNA and reverse transcribing it. Produced via immunoSEQ multiplex PCR; TCRdb's table is partial and in-frame only. Altogether fewer than 250,000 clones are present, under 80% being singletons, with the ten largest covering under 1.5%. Treatment here: oral pan-JAK inhibitor, 5-10 mg twice daily. The chain recombines TRBV15 with TRBJ2-5, with no clear D. Material: CD4+ T cells sorted from blood, obtained around week 50, from a patient treated with tofacitinib. The source is a human donor with alopecia areata. CDR3 region: CATSRVPTEQETQYF. CDR3 bases: TGTGCCACCAGCAGAGTCCCGACGGAACAAGAGACCCAGTACTTC.